A single sample is the source of the 21 T cell receptor beta chains below, sequenced in a study of T cell repertoires in cytomegalovirus infection. TCRdb re-derived calls from the reads in MiXCR, one entry per CDR3 protein. The sample records about 150,000 distinct CDR3 sequences, 23% being singletons. The sequenced sample was PBMCs. The receptors here all came from a human donor in good health (CMV status not recorded). Some clones in this sample may be carry-over from other donors' samples.

A remark on this clonotype: Sequence at one end of the junction differs from germline and may be a read error. The chain is built from TRBV28 and TRBJ2-2; D perhaps matches TRBD2 (5 bases). This CDR3 comprises 16 residues. CDR1 and CDR2 from the germline V gene are MDHEN and SYDVKM. The CDR3 sequence: CASSLRGSGNTGELIF. The CDR3 DNA follows: TGTGCCAGCAGTTTAAGAGGGTCCGGGAACACCGGGGAGCTGATTTTT.

This chain uses TRBV7-6 with TRBJ2-2; 7 bases are shared with TRBD2. Germline CDR1 is SGHVS and CDR2 is FNYEAQ. Trimming removed 0 bases from V and 4 bases from J; junction bases left unmatched: 2. The CDR3 contains 15 residues. The CDR3 protein is CASSLAGTTTGELFF. CDR3 sequence (DNA): TGTGCCAGCAGCTTAGCAGGGACTACCACCGGGGAGCTGTTTTTT.

A single count supports this clonotype. The CDR3 end shows no conserved phenylalanine or tryptophan, and so a read error is likely. This chain joins TRBV12-3 or TRBV12-4 and TRBJ2-5; D remains unclear. The V end lost 3 bases, the J end lost 2 bases, and 4 bases lay between the germline ends. This CDR3 spans 12 amino acids. Here the CDR3 DNA reads TGTGCCAGCAGTTTGCTACAAGAGACCCAGTACATC. As protein: CASSLLQETQYI.

In this sample, this clonotype turned up a few times. The chain links TRBV29-1 to TRBJ2-3; 11 nucleotides match TRBD2. CDR3 length: 12 residues. The V and J ends lost 6 bases and 8 bases, in that order; junction bases with no gene match: 4. CDR1 and CDR2 from the germline V gene are SQVTM and ANQGSEA. This CDR3 is CSVLAGVATQYF. CDR3 DNA: TGCAGCGTACTAGCGGGAGTAGCTACGCAGTATTTT.

This clonotype has just a few counts. The V and J genes are TRBV25-1 and TRBJ2-1, with TRBD2 matching 8 bases. The germline V gene has CDR1 MGHDK and CDR2 SYGVNS. The length of the CDR3 is 15 residues. V lost 0 bases, J lost 6 bases, and 4 bases stayed unmatched. The CDR3 loop is CASSEYGSGTNEQFF. The DNA of the CDR3 is TGTGCCAGCAGTGAATACGGTAGCGGGACCAATGAGCAGTTCTTC.

The gene calls are TRBV7-8 and TRBJ1-5; D is unresolved. The V gene lost 5 bases and the J gene lost 0 bases, with 14 bases spanning the gap. The germline V gene has CDR1 SGHVS and CDR2 FQNEAQ. This CDR3 is built from 16 residues. The CDR3 bases are TGTGCCAGCAGCCGAGGGCCTACAGATAGCAATCAGCCCCAGCATTTT. Translation: CASSRGPTDSNQPQHF.

The J gene is TRBJ2-7, the V gene TRBV6-2 or TRBV6-3; TRBD2 is a possible D gene (5 bases). Per the germline V gene, CDR1 is MNHEY and CDR2 is SVGEGT. V was trimmed by 2 bases and J by 0 bases, leaving 14 bases between them. The CDR3 is made up of 16 amino acids. The CDR3 coding sequence is TGTGCCAGCAGTTACGCCTTGGGAGAAGACTCCTACGAGCAGTACTTC. This translates into CASSYALGEDSYEQYF.

The chain carries TRBV10-3 and TRBJ1-2, with 7 bases matching TRBD1. In germline, CDR1 is ENHRY, CDR2 SYGVKD. CDR3 size: 13 residues. V lost 3 bases, J lost 3 bases, and 1 base stayed unmatched. The DNA of the CDR3 is TGTGCCATCAGTGAACAGGGGCACTATGGCTACACCTTC. As protein: CAISEQGHYGYTF.

V usage is TRBV24-1 and J usage is TRBJ2-1, with D tentatively TRBD2 (5 bases). The CDR3 covers 15 residues. CDR1 is KGHDR, CDR2 SFDVKD, per germline. V was shortened by 3 bases and J by 6 bases, with 14 bases between the two germline ends. In DNA form, the CDR3 reads TGTGCCACCAGTGATGCCGGACTGTCGAGCAATGAGCAGTTCTTC. Translated: CATSDAGLSSNEQFF.

The V call is TRBV24-1, the J call TRBJ2-1; 9 nucleotides agree with TRBD1. The CDR3 loop spans 16 amino acids. V gave up 1 base and J gave up 7 bases; unmatched junction bases: 7. Germline V CDR1 and CDR2: KGHDR, SFDVKD. The CDR3 sequence is CATSDLNRGRQNEQFF. The CDR3, as DNA: TGTGCCACCAGTGATTTAAACAGGGGGCGACAGAATGAGCAGTTCTTC.

The chain couples TRBV7-9 to TRBJ1-2; possible D gene TRBD1, 6 bases. This CDR3 has 15 amino acids. Germline V gene data show CDR1 as SEHNR and CDR2 as FQNEAQ (reference sequence). Deletions cut 5 bases from V and 8 bases from J, with 21 bases between. Here the CDR3 reads CASSLHHRDTKGYTF. DNA for the CDR3: TGTGCCAGCAGCCTCCACCACCGGGACACTAAGGGCTACACCTTC.

As for this clonotype: A read error is possible here, since a much larger clone lies one base away. The V gene is TRBV7-8, the J gene TRBJ2-1; TRBD2 might be the D (5 bases). The V gene's germline CDR1 is SGHVS and CDR2 FQNEAQ. The CDR3 runs to 15 residues. CDR3 sequence reads: CANSLKRLQYNEQFF. In DNA form, the CDR3 reads TGTGCCAACAGCTTAAAGCGGCTGCAATACAATGAGCAGTTCTTC. The full variable domain, in which reference TRBV7-8 and TRBJ2-1 provide the parts outside the CDR3, is GAGVSQSPRYKVAKRGQDVALRCDPISGHVSLFWYQQALGQGPEFLTYFQNEAQLDKSGLPSDRFFAERPEGSVSTLKIQRTQQEDSAVYLCANSLKRLQYNEQFFGPGTRLTVL.

This clonotype was detected only a few times. The CDR3 is CASSIGTDTQYF. CDR3 bases: TGTGCCAGTAGTATAGGAACAGATACGCAGTATTTT. V gene TRBV19 combines with J gene TRBJ2-3; D call uncertain. Between the trimmed V and J ends, which lost 1 base and 3 bases, there was a span of 2 bases. Germline lookup yields CDR1 LNHDA and CDR2 SQIVND (reference sequence). The CDR3 loop spans 12 amino acids.

The chain joins TRBV6-5 to TRBJ2-7; 10 nucleotides match TRBD2. The germline CDR1 and CDR2 sequences are MNHEY and SVGAGI. The CDR3 spans 15 residues. J gave up 0 bases and V 5 bases, and 4 bases lay outside the gene matches. For the CDR3, the DNA is TGTGCCAGCAGTCCTAGCGGGAGAAGCTCCTACGAGCAGTACTTC. Its translation: CASSPSGRSSYEQYF.

The chain uses TRBV6-2 or TRBV6-3 and TRBJ2-7; D gene uncertain. The CDR3 sequence is 11 residues long. Trimming took 6 bases from V and 3 from J, leaving 6 bases between them. In germline, CDR1 is MNHEY, CDR2 SVGEGT. The CDR3 sequence is CASRSFYEQYF. CDR3 DNA sequence: TGTGCCAGCAGAAGCTTCTACGAGCAGTACTTC.

This clonotype was recorded many times. The chain is built from TRBV7-9 and TRBJ1-5, with D possibly TRBD1 on 6 matching bases. Per the germline V gene, CDR1 is SEHNR and CDR2 is FQNEAQ (reference sequence). The CDR3 consists of 14 residues. The V and J ends lost 5 bases and 2 bases respectively, with 10 bases between them. The CDR3 DNA reads as TGTGCCAGCAGCACAGGGATACGCAATCAGCCCCAGCATTTT. It is translated as CASSTGIRNQPQHF. Supplemented by reference TRBV7-9 and TRBJ1-5, the full variable domain reads DTGVSQNPRHKITKRGQNVTFRCDPISEHNRLYWYRQTLGQGPEFLTYFQNEAQLEKSRLLSDRFSAERPKGSFSTLEIQRTEQGDSAMYLCASSTGIRNQPQHFGDGTRLSIL.

This clonotype was picked up a small number of times. In DNA form, the CDR3 reads TGCAGCGTTTCCGGACAGGGCGACTATAGCAATCAGCCCCAGCATTTT. Its translation: CSVSGQGDYSNQPQHF. The V and J genes are TRBV29-1 and TRBJ1-5; TRBD1 agrees at 8 bases. Germline V lookup: CDR1 SQVTM, CDR2 ANQGSEA. The CDR3 extends over 16 amino acids. Germline trimming cut 5 bases from V and 0 bases from J; bases unmatched to any gene: 9.

This clonotype has at least ten counts. The chain combines TRBV7-8 with TRBJ2-5, with 8 bases matching TRBD1. The V gene's germline CDR1 is SGHVS and CDR2 FQNEAQ. The J segment lost 6 bases and the V segment lost 3 bases, leaving 9 bases of the junction unmatched. This CDR3 is built from 15 residues. The CDR3, as DNA: TGTGCCAGCAGCTTTCCACAGGGGGACTTAAAGACCCAGTACTTC. Its translation: CASSFPQGDLKTQYF.

This clonotype was picked up many times. The chain uses TRBV5-4 and TRBJ1-1; weak D call: TRBD1 (5 bases). Trimming took off 3 bases at V and 0 bases at J, with 12 bases between the two ends. This CDR3 has 15 amino acids. CDR1 SGHNT and CDR2 YYREEE come from the germline V gene (reference sequence). The CDR3 sequence is CASSWGGSLNTEAFF. The CDR3 coding sequence is TGTGCCAGCAGCTGGGGCGGGAGCCTGAACACTGAAGCTTTCTTT.

This clonotype was detected only a few times. The chain couples TRBV29-1 to TRBJ1-3; TRBD1 aligns across 7 bases. The CDR3 has 15 residues. Germline V CDR1 and CDR2: SQVTM, ANQGSEA. After removal of 6 bases from V and 0 bases from J, the junction contained 8 bases not matched to a gene. In DNA form, the CDR3 reads TGCAGCGTCTCAGGGGGAACAGGCTCTGGAAACACCATATATTTT. Translation: CSVSGGTGSGNTIYF.

A few counts support this clonotype. A junction boundary mismatches the germline segment, possibly from a read error. The chain combines TRBV7-7 with TRBJ1-3; D not resolved. CDR1 is SSHAT, CDR2 FNYEAQ, per germline (reference sequence). This CDR3 region has 16 residues. In DNA, the CDR3 is TGTGCTAGCAGCTTAACAGCAGACCTCTCTGGAAACACCATATATTTT. It translates to CASSLTADLSGNTIYF. The full variable domain, its missing parts supplied by reference TRBV7-7 and TRBJ1-3, is GAGVSQSPRYKVTKRGQDVTLRCDPISSHATLYWYQQALGQGPEFLTYFNYEAQPDKSGLPSDRFSAERPEGSISTLTIQRTEQRDSAMYRCASSLTADLSGNTIYFGEGSWLTVV.